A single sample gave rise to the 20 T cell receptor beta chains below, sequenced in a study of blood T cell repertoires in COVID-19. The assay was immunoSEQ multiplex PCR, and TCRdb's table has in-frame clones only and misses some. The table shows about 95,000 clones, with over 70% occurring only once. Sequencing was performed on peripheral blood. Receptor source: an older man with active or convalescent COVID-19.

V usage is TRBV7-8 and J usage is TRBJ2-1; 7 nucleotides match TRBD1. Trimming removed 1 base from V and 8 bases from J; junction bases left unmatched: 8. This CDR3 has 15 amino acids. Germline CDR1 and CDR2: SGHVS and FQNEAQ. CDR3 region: CASSLGQGTGDEQFF. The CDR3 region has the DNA TGTGCCAGCAGCTTAGGACAGGGCACCGGAGATGAGCAGTTCTTC.

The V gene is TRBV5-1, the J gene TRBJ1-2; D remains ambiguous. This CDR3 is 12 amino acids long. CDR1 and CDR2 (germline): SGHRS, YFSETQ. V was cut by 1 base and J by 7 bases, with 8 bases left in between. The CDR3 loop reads CASSLRGFGYTF. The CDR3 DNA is TGCGCCAGCAGCTTGCGAGGGTTTGGCTACACCTTC.

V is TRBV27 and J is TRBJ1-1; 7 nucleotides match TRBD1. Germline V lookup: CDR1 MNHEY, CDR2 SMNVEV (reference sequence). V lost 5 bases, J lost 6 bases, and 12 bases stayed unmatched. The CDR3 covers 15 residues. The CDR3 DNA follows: TGTGCCAGCAGTGACGGGACAGCTCGGAGGGCTGAAGCTTTCTTT. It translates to CASSDGTARRAEAFF.

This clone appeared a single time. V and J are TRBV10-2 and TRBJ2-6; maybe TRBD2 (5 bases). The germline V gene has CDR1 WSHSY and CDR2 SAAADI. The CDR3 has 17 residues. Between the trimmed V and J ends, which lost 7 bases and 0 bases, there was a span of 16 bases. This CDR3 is CASIGGPWPSGANVLTF. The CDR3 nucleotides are TGCGCCAGCATTGGCGGGCCATGGCCCTCTGGGGCCAACGTCCTGACTTTC.

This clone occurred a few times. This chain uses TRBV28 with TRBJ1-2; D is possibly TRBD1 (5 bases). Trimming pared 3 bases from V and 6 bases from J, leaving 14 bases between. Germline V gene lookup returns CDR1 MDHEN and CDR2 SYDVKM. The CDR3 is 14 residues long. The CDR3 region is CASSLSLQVDGYTF. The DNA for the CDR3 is TGTGCCAGCAGTTTGTCTTTACAGGTCGATGGCTACACCTTC.

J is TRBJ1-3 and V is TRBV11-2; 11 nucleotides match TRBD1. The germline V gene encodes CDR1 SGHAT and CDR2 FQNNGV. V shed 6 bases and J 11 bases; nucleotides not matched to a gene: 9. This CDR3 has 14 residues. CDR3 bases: TGTGCCAGCAGACCTGGACAGGGGGCCGAGGCCATATATTTT. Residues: CASRPGQGAEAIYF. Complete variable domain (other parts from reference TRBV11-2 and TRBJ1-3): EAGVAQSPRYKIIEKRQSVAFWCNPISGHATLYWYQQILGQGPKLLIQFQNNGVVDDSQLPKDRFSAERLKGVDSTLKIQPAKLEDSAVYLCASRPGQGAEAIYFGEGSWLTVV.

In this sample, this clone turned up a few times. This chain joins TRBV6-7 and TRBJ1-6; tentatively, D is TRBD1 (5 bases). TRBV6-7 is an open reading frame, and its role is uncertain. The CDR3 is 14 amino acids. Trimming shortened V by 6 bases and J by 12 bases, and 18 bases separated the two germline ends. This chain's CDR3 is CASSTGTQRRPLHF. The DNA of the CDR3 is TGTGCCAGCAGCACCGGGACTCAAAGGAGACCCCTCCACTTT.

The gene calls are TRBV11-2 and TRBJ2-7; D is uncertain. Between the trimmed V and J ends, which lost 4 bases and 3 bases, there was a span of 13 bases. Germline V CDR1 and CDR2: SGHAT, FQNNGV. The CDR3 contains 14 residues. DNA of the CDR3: TGTGCCAGCAGCTCCTTACGGTTCCGCTACGAGCAGTACTTC. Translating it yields CASSSLRFRYEQYF.

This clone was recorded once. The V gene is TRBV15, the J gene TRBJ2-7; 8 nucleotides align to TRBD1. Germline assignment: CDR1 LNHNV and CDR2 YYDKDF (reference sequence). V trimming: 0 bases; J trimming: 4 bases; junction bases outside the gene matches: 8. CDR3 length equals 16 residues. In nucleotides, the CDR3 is TGTGCCACCAGCAGAGATCGACAGGGGATTTCGTACGAGCAGTACTTC. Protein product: CATSRDRQGISYEQYF.

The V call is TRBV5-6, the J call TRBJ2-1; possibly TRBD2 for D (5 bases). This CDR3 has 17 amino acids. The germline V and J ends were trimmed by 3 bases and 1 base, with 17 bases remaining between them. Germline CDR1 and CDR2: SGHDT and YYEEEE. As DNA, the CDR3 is TGTGCCAGCAGCTCTAGGACTTCCCGACCTTCCTACAATGAGCAGTTCTTC. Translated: CASSSRTSRPSYNEQFF.

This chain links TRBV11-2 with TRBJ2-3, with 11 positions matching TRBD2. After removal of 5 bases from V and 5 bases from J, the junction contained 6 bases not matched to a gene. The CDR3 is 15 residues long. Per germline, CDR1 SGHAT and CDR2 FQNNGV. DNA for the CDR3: TGTGCCAGCAGCCGTAGCGGGGGGGCGGGAGATACGCAGTATTTT. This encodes CASSRSGGAGDTQYF.

The CDR3 sequence is CASSQEGRVDEAFF. For the CDR3, the DNA is TGTGCCAGCAGCCAAGAAGGGAGGGTGGATGAAGCTTTCTTT. The V and J genes are TRBV3-1 (or the pseudogene TRBV3-2) and TRBJ1-1; D gene unclear. The V end lost 0 bases, the J end lost 7 bases, and 12 bases lay between the germline ends. The CDR3 sequence is 14 residues long. CDR1 LGHDT and CDR2 YNNKEL come from the germline V gene (reference sequence).

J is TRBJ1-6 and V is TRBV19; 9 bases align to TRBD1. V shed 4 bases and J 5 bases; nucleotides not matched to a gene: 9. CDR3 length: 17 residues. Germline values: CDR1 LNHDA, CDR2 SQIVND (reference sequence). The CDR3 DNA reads TGTGCCAGTAGTACTGGGATCGGGACAGGGAATAATTCACCCCTCCACTTT. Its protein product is CASSTGIGTGNNSPLHF.

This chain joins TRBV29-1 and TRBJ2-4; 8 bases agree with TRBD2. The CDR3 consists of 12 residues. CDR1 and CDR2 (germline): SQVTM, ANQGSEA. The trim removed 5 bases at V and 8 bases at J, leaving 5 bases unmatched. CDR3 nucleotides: TGCAGCGTTCGGGAGGGGTTGGACATTCAGTACTTC. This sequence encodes CSVREGLDIQYF.

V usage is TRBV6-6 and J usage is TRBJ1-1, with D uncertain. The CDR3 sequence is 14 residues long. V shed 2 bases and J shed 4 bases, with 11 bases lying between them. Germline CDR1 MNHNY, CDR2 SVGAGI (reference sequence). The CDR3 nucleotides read TGTGCCAGCAGTTACCCTCCCGAGAGCACTGAAGCTTTCTTT. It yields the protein CASSYPPESTEAFF.

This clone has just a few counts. CDR3 sequence (DNA): TGTGCCAGCAGTTTATGGACAAACAATGAGCAGTTCTTC. It yields the protein CASSLWTNNEQFF. The chain combines TRBV27 with TRBJ2-1; possible D gene TRBD1, 5 bases. The CDR3 has 13 residues. The germline CDR1 and CDR2 sequences are MNHEY and SMNVEV (reference sequence). V lost 1 base to trimming and J lost 5 bases, with 6 bases between them.

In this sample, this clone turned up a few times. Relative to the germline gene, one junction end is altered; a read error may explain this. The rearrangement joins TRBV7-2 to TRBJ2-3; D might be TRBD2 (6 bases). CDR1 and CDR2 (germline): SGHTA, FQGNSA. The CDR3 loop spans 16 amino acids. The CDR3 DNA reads TGTGCCAGCACCTTAACCCCTGCGGGGTTGTTCGTTACGCAGTATTTT. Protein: CASTLTPAGLFVTQYF.

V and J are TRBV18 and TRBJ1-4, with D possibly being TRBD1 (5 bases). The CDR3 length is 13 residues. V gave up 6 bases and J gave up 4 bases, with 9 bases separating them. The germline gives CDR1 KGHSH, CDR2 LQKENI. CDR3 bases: TGTGCCAGCTCCCTCGGGGGTAATGAAAAACTGTTTTTT. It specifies CASSLGGNEKLFF.

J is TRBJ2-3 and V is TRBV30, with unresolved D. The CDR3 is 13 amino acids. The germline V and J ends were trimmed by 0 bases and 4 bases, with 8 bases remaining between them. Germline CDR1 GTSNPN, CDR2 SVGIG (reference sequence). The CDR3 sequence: CAWSVYIADTQYF. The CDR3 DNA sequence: TGTGCCTGGAGTGTATATATCGCAGATACGCAGTATTTT.

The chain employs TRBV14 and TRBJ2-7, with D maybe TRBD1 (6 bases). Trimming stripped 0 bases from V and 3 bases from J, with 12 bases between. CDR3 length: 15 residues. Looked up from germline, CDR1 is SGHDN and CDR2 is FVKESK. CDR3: CASSQDRGRGYEQYF. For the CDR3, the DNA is TGTGCCAGCAGCCAAGACAGGGGAAGGGGCTACGAGCAGTACTTC.